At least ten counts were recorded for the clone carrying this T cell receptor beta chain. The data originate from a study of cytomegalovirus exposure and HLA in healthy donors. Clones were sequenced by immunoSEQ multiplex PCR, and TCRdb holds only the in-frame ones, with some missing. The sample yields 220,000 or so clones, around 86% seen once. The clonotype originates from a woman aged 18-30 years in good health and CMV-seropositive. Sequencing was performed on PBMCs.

As DNA, the CDR3 is TGTGCCAGCAGCCAAGATTGGGACTCCGCCTACGAGCAGTACTTC. It specifies CASSQDWDSAYEQYF. The chain joins TRBV4-2 to TRBJ2-7; D may be TRBD2 (6 bases). V dropped 0 bases and J dropped 2 bases, with 11 bases sitting between them. This CDR3 is 15 amino acids long. Germline values: CDR1 LGHNA, CDR2 YNFKEQ.